The T cell receptor beta chain under discussion was sequenced for a study of CD8 T cells in Susac syndrome. Study-wide background: Treatment status at blood draw for the Susac syndrome patients was therapy-naive, corticosteroids, or intravenous immunoglobulin alone. Study-wide results and caveats: Regarding the TCR sequencing and HLA analysis, the study admitted that a relatively small number of individuals were involved. The CD4+ T cell repertoires in Susac syndrome were not clonally expanded.

Sequencing targeted TCR beta in T cells from blood (CD8+ and CD4+). Worth noting for this clonotype: Its antigen is not known.

This CDR3 is built from 11 residues. V shed 6 bases and J shed 4 bases, with 3 bases lying between them. Germline V CDR1 and CDR2: MGHDK, SYGVNS. RNA was extracted with the RNeasy kit, and a quantity of about 0.45 to 1 ug was reverse transcribed using random hexamers. TCRdb used MiXCR to reprocess the immunoSEQ multiplex PCR reads, holding one entry per CDR3 protein. The sample comprises 200,000 to 300,000 distinct CDR3 sequences, 96% of which are singletons, and 0.1% rests with the top ten. The J gene is TRBJ1-4, the V gene TRBV25-1; D not certain. What was sequenced was CD4+ T cells from PBMCs. The TCR was taken from a human donor with Susac syndrome. The CDR3 loop is CASRFNEKLFF. The CDR3 nucleotides are TGTGCCAGCAGGTTTAATGAAAAACTGTTTTTT.